This T cell receptor beta chain was observed in a study of Graves' ophthalmopathy and Graves' hyperthyroidism. Amplification targeted the TCR beta CDR3 regions, with RNA transcripts as the source material. RT-PCR with HTBI primers came first, then second-round multiplex PCR. From the multiplex PCR reads, TCRdb called clonotypes with MiXCR, one entry per CDR3 protein. The sample contains nearly 400,000 distinct CDR3 sequences, around 19% of which appear only once. The CDR3 loop spans 15 amino acids. Looked up from germline, CDR1 is SGHTA and CDR2 is FQGNSA. The J segment lost 4 bases and the V segment lost 5 bases, leaving 10 bases of the junction unmatched. Moderate-to-severe activity, with CAS ≥3, NOSPECS ≥4 and duration under 3 months, characterized the donors with ophthalmopathy. Patients with other autoimmune diseases, uncontrolled infections, pregnancy or lactation were excluded. Study-wide points: Blood also carried most expanded thyroid clonotypes exceeding 0.001 frequency. Discriminating ophthalmopathy from stable hyperthyroidism, a 13-signature model attained a sensitivity of over 85% and a specificity of 80% to 82%.

Concerning this clonotype itself: Antigen: not known.

Material: peripheral blood. The rearrangement uses TRBV7-2 and TRBJ1-1; TRBD1 matches 7 bases. The source of this sequence is a woman aged 18-29 years with Graves' ophthalmopathy. The CDR3 DNA follows: TGTGCCAGCAGCGTATCAGGGGGTAGAAGCACTGAAGCTTTCTTT. Its protein is CASSVSGGRSTEAFF. Based on the CDR3 plus reference TRBV7-2 and TRBJ1-1, the full variable domain is GAGVSQSPSNKVTEKGKDVELRCDPISGHTALYWYRQSLGQGLEFLIYFQGNSAPDKSGLPSDRFSAERTGGSVSTLTIQRTQQEDSAVYLCASSVSGGRSTEAFFGQGTRLTVV.